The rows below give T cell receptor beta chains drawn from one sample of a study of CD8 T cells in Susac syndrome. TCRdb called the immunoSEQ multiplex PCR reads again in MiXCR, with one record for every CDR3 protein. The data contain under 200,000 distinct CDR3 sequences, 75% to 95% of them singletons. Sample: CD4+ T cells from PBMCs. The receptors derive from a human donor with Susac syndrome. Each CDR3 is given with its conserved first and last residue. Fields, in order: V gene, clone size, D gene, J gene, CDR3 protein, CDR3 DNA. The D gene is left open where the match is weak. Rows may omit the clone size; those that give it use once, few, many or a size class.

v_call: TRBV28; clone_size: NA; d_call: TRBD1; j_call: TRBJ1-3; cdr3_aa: CASSHQGADGNTIYF; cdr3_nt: TGTGCCAGCAGTCATCAGGGGGCAGATGGAAACACCATATATTTT
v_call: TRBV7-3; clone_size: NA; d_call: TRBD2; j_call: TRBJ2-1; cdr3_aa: CASSLTAGGPDEQFF; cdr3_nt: TGTGCCAGCAGCTTAACTGCGGGGGGGCCCGATGAGCAGTTCTTC
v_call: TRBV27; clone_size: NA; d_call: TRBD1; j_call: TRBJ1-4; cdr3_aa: CASRLTRDRALGNEKLFF; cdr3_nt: TGTGCCAGCAGACTAACCCGGGACAGGGCTCTTGGGAATGAAAAACTGTTTTTT
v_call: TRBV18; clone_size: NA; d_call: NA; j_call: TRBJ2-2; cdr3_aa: CASFTSTGELFF; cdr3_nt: TGTGCCAGCTTCACCTCCACCGGGGAGCTGTTTTTT
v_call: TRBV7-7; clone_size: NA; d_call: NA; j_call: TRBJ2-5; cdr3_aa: CASSLVGIPAETQYF; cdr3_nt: TGTGCTAGCAGCTTAGTCGGGATACCTGCGGAGACCCAGTACTTC
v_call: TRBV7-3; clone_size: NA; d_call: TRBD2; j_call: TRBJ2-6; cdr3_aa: CASSLFPGLVFGANVLTF; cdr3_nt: TGTGCCAGCAGCTTATTTCCGGGACTAGTTTTTGGGGCCAACGTCCTGACTTTC
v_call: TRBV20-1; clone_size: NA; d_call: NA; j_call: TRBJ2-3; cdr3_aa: CSASGSGDTDTQYF; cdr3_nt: TGCAGTGCTAGCGGTTCAGGTGACACAGATACGCAGTATTTT
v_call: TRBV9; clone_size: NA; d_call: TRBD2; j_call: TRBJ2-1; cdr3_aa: CASTSRSAGTSTGEQFF; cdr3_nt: TGTGCCAGCACCTCTAGGTCGGCCGGGACTAGCACGGGTGAGCAGTTCTTC
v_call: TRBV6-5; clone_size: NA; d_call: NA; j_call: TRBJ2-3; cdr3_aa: CASSYSGPRIDTQYF; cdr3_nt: TGTGCCAGCAGTTACTCGGGACCCAGAATTGATACGCAGTATTTT
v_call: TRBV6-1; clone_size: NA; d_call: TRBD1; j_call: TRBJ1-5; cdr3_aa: CASSEGDRINQPQHF; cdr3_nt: TGTGCCAGCAGTGAAGGGGACAGAATAAATCAGCCCCAGCATTTT
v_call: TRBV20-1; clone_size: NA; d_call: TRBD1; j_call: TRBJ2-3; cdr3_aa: CSASRGQINTDTQYF; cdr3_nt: TGCAGTGCTAGTAGGGGACAGATAAACACAGATACGCAGTATTTT
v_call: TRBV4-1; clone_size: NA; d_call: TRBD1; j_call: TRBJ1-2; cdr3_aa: CASSHRPGDRTNYGYTF; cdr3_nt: TGCGCCAGCAGCCACAGACCGGGGGACAGAACTAACTATGGCTACACCTTC
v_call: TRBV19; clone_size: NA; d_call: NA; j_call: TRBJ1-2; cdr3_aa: CASSIRPGQPYGYTF; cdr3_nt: TGTGCCAGTAGTATACGACCGGGCCAGCCCTATGGCTACACCTTC
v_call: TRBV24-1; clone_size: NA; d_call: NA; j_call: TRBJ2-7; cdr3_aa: CATSEHLTGSIGEQYF; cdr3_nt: TGTGCCACCAGTGAGCACCTGACAGGATCTATAGGCGAGCAGTACTTC
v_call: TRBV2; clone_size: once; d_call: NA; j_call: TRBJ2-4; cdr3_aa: CASSVFVIAKNIQYF; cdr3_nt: TGTGCCAGCAGTGTTTTTGTCATAGCCAAAAACATTCAGTACTTC
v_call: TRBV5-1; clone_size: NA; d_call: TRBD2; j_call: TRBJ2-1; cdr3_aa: CASSLTSANNEQFF; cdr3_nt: TGCGCCAGCAGCTTGACTAGCGCGAACAATGAGCAGTTCTTC
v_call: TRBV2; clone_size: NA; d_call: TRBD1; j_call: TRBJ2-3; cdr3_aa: CASNSGGATDTQYF; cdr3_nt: TGTGCCAGCAATTCAGGGGGCGCGACAGATACGCAGTATTTT
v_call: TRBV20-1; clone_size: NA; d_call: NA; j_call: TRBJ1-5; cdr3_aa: CSAREGRSTQPQHF; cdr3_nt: TGCAGTGCTAGAGAGGGCAGGTCGACTCAGCCCCAGCATTTT
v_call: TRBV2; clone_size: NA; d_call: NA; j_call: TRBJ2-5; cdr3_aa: CASSDRVGETQYF; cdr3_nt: TGTGCCAGCAGTGACAGGGTAGGAGAGACCCAGTACTTC
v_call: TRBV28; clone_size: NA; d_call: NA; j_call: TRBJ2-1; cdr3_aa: CASSLPNAGSSAGQFF; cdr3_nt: TGTGCCAGCAGTTTACCCAACGCGGGCTCCTCGGCGGGGCAGTTCTTC
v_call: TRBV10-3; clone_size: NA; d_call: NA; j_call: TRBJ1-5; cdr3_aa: CAIKDGIANQPQHF; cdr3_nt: TGTGCCATCAAAGACGGGATTGCCAATCAGCCCCAGCATTTT
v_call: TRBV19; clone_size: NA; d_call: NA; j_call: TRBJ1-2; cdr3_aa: CASSIPRDPYGYTF; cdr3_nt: TGTGCCAGTAGTATACCCAGGGACCCCTATGGCTACACCTTC
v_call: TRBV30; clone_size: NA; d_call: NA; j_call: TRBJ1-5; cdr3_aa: CAWGNRDTPLNQPQHF; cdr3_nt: TGTGCCTGGGGCAACCGGGACACCCCGTTAAATCAGCCCCAGCATTTT
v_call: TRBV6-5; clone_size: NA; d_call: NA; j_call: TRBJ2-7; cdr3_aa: CASSYAATTSYEQYF; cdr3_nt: TGTGCCAGCAGTTACGCAGCGACCACCTCCTACGAGCAGTACTTC
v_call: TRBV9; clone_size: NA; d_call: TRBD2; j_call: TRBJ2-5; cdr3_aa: CASSIQGLAGAETQYF; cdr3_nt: TGTGCCAGCAGCATCCAAGGACTAGCGGGAGCAGAGACCCAGTACTTC
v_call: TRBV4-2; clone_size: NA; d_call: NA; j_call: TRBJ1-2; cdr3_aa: CASSQVLGEYGYTF; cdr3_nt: TGTGCCAGCAGCCAAGTGTTGGGGGAGTATGGCTACACCTTC
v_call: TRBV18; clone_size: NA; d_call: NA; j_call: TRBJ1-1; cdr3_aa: CASSPVDTEAFF; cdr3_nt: TGTGCCAGCTCACCCGTCGACACTGAAGCTTTCTTT
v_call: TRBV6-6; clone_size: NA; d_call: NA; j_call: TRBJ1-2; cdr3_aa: CASSFSQGNGYTF; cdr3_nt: TGTGCCAGCAGTTTCTCGCAGGGGAATGGCTACACCTTC
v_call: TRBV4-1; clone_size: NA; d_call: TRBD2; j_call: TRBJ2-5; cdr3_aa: CASSQVQRGGQETQYF; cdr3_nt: TGCGCCAGCAGCCAAGTGCAGCGCGGGGGACAAGAGACCCAGTACTTC
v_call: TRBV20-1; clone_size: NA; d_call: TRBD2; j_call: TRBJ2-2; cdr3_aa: CSAREGRDNTGELFF; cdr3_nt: TGCAGTGCTAGAGAGGGGAGGGATAACACCGGGGAGCTGTTTTTT
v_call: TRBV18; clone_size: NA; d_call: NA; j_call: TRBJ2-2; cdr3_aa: CASSPVESNTGELFF; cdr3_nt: TGTGCCAGCTCACCAGTGGAGAGTAACACCGGGGAGCTGTTTTTT
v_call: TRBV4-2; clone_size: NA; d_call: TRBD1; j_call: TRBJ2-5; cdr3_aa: CASSQDRRWETQYF; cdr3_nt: TGTGCCAGCAGCCAGGACAGGAGGTGGGAGACCCAGTACTTC
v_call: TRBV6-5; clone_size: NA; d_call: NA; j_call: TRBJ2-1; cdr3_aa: CASQSNNEQFF; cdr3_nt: TGTGCCAGCCAAAGTAACAATGAGCAGTTCTTC
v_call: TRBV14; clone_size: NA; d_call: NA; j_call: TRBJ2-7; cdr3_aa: CASSQGHRGEQYF; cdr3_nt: TGTGCCAGCAGCCAAGGACACAGAGGCGAGCAGTACTTC
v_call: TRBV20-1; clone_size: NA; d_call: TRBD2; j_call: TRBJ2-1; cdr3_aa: CSALGTSGNNEQFF; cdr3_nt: TGCAGTGCCCTCGGGACTAGCGGGAACAATGAGCAGTTCTTC
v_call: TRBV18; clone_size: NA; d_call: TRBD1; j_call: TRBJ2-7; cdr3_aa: CASSRAPGQGLDEQYF; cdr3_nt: TGTGCCAGCTCGAGGGCTCCTGGACAGGGTTTGGACGAGCAGTACTTC
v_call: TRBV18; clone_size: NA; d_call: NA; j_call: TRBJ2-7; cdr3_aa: CASSQPGDYEQYF; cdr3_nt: TGTGCCAGCTCACAACCAGGCGACTACGAGCAGTACTTC
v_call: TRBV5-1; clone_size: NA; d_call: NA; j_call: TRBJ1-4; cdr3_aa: CASSLAWGSEKLFF; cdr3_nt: TGCGCCAGCAGCTTGGCCTGGGGTTCCGAAAAACTGTTTTTT
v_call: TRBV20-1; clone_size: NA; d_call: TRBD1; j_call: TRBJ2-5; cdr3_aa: CSAYTGTGGQETQYF; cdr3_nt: TGCAGTGCTTACACCGGGACAGGGGGACAAGAGACCCAGTACTTC
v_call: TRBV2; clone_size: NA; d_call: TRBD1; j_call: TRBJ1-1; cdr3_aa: CASRRQGANTEAFF; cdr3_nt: TGTGCCAGCAGAAGACAGGGAGCAAACACTGAAGCTTTCTTT
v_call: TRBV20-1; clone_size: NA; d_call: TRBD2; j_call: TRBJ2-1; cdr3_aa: CSARGLAGGTSYNEQFF; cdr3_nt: TGCAGTGCTAGAGGGCTAGCGGGGGGGACCTCCTACAATGAGCAGTTCTTC
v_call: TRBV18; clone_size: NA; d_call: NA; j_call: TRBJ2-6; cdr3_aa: CASSPQDGANVLTF; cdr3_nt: TGTGCCAGCTCACCACAAGACGGGGCCAACGTCCTGACTTTC
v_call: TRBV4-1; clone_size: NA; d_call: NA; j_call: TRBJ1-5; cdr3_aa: CASSQAGGGTPPQHF; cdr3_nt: TGCGCCAGCAGCCAAGCTGGGGGGGGTACACCGCCCCAGCATTTT
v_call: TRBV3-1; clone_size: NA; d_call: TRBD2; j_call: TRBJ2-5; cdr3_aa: CASSQVGGGARETQYF; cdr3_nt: TGTGCCAGCAGCCAAGTCGGCGGGGGGGCCCGAGAGACCCAGTACTTC
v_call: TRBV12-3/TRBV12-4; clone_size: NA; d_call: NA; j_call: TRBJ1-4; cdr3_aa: CASTQLGKLFF; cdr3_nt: TGTGCCAGCACCCAATTAGGAAAACTGTTTTTT
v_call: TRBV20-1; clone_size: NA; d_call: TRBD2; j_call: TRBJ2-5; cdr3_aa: CSAPRPSGAPGETQYF; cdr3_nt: TGCAGTGCTCCCCGCCCTAGCGGGGCCCCAGGGGAGACCCAGTACTTC
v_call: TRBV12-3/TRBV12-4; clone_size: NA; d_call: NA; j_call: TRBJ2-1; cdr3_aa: CASSLRRLDYNEQFF; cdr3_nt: TGTGCCAGCAGTTTACGCCGACTAGATTACAATGAGCAGTTCTTC
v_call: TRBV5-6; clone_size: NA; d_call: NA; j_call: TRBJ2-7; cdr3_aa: CASSQSREQYF; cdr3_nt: TGTGCCAGCAGCCAAAGCCGCGAGCAGTACTTC
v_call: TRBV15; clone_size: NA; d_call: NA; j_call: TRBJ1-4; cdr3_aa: CATSRDRSNEKLFF; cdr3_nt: TGTGCCACCAGCAGGGACAGAAGTAATGAAAAACTGTTTTTT
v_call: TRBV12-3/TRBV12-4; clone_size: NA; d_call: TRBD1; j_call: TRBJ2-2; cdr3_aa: CASSFGTGSTGELFF; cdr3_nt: TGTGCCAGCAGTTTTGGGACAGGGTCCACCGGGGAGCTGTTTTTT
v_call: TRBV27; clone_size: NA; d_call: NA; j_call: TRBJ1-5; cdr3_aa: CASSLKISNQPQHF; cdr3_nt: TGTGCCAGCAGTTTAAAGATAAGCAATCAGCCCCAGCATTTT
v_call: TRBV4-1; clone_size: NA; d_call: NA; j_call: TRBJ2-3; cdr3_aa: CASSQQGGGIRNTQYF; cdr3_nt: TGCGCCAGCAGCCAACAAGGCGGCGGGATAAGGAATACGCAGTATTTT
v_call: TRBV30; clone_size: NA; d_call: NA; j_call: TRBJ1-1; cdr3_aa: CAWSVRWSAEAFF; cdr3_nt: TGTGCCTGGAGTGTACGGTGGAGCGCTGAAGCTTTCTTT
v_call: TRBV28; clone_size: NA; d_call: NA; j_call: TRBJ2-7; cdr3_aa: CAIKAGTGNYEQYF; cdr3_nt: TGTGCCATCAAGGCGGGAACAGGGAACTACGAGCAGTACTTC